The 27 T cell receptor beta chains in this list originate from one sample, sequenced in a study of cytomegalovirus exposure and HLA in healthy donors. The study ran its PCR with 60 Vbeta and 13 Jbeta primers. Sequencing was performed with immunoSEQ multiplex PCR; in TCRdb, only in-frame clones are kept and a portion is missing. Of more than 60,000 clones detected, over 65% appear once; the ten largest clones hold more than 8%. The sequencing sample was made of PBMCs. The receptor source for this set is a man in his forties or fifties in good health and CMV-seropositive.

This clone was picked up one time. V and J are TRBV18 and TRBJ2-3; TRBD1 might be the D (6 bases). Per germline, CDR1 KGHSH and CDR2 LQKENI. This CDR3 region has 12 residues. Trimming took 6 bases from V and 6 from J, leaving 10 bases between them. CDR3 protein: CASSIDRDTQYF. CDR3 bases: TGTGCCAGCTCCATAGACAGGGATACGCAGTATTTT. Looking up the rest from reference TRBV18 and TRBJ2-3 gives the full variable domain: NAGVMQNPRHLVRRRGQEARLRCSPMKGHSHVYWYRQLPEEGLKFMVYLQKENIIDESGMPKERFSAEFPKEGPSILRIQQVVRGDSAAYFCASSIDRDTQYFGPGTRLTVL.

The table lists this clone with a count of one. V and J are TRBV27 and TRBJ1-2, with no clear D. This CDR3 contains 15 residues. The germline V gene has CDR1 MNHEY and CDR2 SMNVEV (reference sequence). V lost 3 bases and J 5 bases, leaving 16 bases between the germline ends. The CDR3 DNA sequence: TGTGCCAGCAGTTTCTTGCCCAGCTCGGGGTATGGCTACACCTTC. Translation: CASSFLPSSGYGYTF.

This chain connects TRBV11-3 to TRBJ2-7; possible D gene TRBD1, 6 bases. V was clipped by 5 bases and J by 3 bases, with 17 bases between them. This CDR3 comprises 15 residues. Germline V gene data show CDR1 as SGHNT and CDR2 as YENEEA. The CDR3 is CASSPGTNTIYEQYF. The CDR3 nucleotides are TGTGCCAGCAGCCCCGGGACAAACACCATCTACGAGCAGTACTTC.

The V and J genes are TRBV7-2 and TRBJ1-2, with 7 nucleotides matching TRBD1. The CDR3 consists of 14 residues. The germline CDR1 and CDR2 sequences are SGHTA and FQGNSA. V lost 4 bases to trimming and J lost 1 base; unmatched junction nucleotides: 3. The chain's CDR3 is CASSSHRGNYGYTF. CDR3 nucleotides: TGTGCCAGCAGCTCCCACAGGGGTAACTATGGCTACACCTTC.

The DNA for the CDR3 is TGCGCCAGCAGTCAAAAGGTTAGCGACAGGGGTGTAACTGGGGCCAACGTCCTGACTTTC. Amino acid sequence: CASSQKVSDRGVTGANVLTF. The chain joins TRBV23-1 to TRBJ2-6, with 8 bases matching TRBD1. TRBV23-1 is an ORF, and what it does is uncertain. Trimming took 2 bases from V and 2 from J; bases not matched to a gene: 14. The CDR3 consists of 20 residues.

The CDR3 coding sequence is TGCGCCAGCAGCCAAGATCTGAGAGGGAGGAATGAGCAGTTCTTC. Residues: CASSQDLRGRNEQFF. The J gene is TRBJ2-1, the V gene TRBV4-3, with a possible D match to TRBD2 (6 bases). The CDR3 is made up of 15 amino acids. Germline V gives CDR1 LGHNA, CDR2 YSLEER. V lost 0 bases to trimming and J lost 7 bases, with 13 bases between them.

This chain connects TRBV5-4 to TRBJ1-2; TRBD1 matches 7 bases. Germline-derived CDR1 and CDR2 are SGHNT and YYREEE (reference sequence). CDR3 size: 14 residues. V trimming: 4 bases; J trimming: 4 bases; junction bases outside the gene matches: 7. The chain's CDR3 is CASSPQTGFYGYTF. The CDR3 nucleotides are TGTGCCAGCAGCCCCCAGACAGGGTTCTATGGCTACACCTTC.

V and J are TRBV2 and TRBJ1-2, with 8 bases aligning to TRBD1. The V gene end was trimmed by 4 bases and the J gene end by 6 bases; junction bases not matched to a gene: 4. The CDR3 length is 13 residues. Germline V gives CDR1 SNHLY, CDR2 FYNNEI. CDR3 loop: CASSGGTGNGYTF. As DNA, the CDR3 is TGTGCCAGCAGTGGGGGGACAGGTAATGGCTACACCTTC. Together with reference TRBV2 and TRBJ1-2, the CDR3 gives the full variable domain: EPEVTQTPSHQVTQMGQEVILRCVPISNHLYFYWYRQILGQKVEFLVSFYNNEISEKSEIFDDQFSVERPDGSNFTLKIRSTKLEDSAMYFCASSGGTGNGYTFGSGTRLTVV.

V and J are TRBV6-1 and TRBJ2-7; 9 bases match TRBD2. The CDR3 is 19 residues long. Trimming at V came to 2 bases and at J to 1 base, leaving 15 bases not matched to a gene. Germline V gives CDR1 MNHNS, CDR2 SASEGT. The CDR3 sequence: CASSELGGRLAALSYEQYF. CDR3 DNA sequence: TGTGCCAGCAGTGAACTTGGGGGAAGACTAGCGGCCTTATCCTACGAGCAGTACTTC.

Concerning this clone: This sample includes further DNA sequences coding for the same CDR3. This sequence joins TRBV29-1 and TRBJ2-7; tentatively, D is TRBD2 (6 bases). V shed 6 bases and J shed 4 bases, with 16 bases lying between them. The CDR3 contains 13 residues. In germline, CDR1 is SQVTM, CDR2 ANQGSEA. CDR3 sequence: CSVPGTGVYEQYF. In DNA, the CDR3 is TGCAGCGTACCCGGGACGGGAGTTTACGAGCAGTACTTC.

CDR3 region: CASSPLSVDTQYF. The CDR3 nucleotides read TGTGCCAGCTCACCACTTAGCGTGGATACGCAGTATTTT. The chain employs TRBV18 and TRBJ2-3; possible D gene TRBD2, 5 bases. Germline CDR1 is KGHSH and CDR2 is LQKENI. The CDR3 loop spans 13 amino acids. Trimming took 1 base from V and 6 from J, leaving 8 bases between them.

The chain is built from TRBV9 and TRBJ2-7; 8 nucleotides align to TRBD1. After removal of 3 bases from V and 3 bases from J, the junction contained 8 bases not matched to a gene. Germline CDR1 and CDR2: SGDLS and YYNGEE. There are 15 residues in the CDR3. This CDR3 reads CASSARDRNIYEQYF. For the CDR3, the DNA is TGTGCCAGCAGCGCCCGGGACAGGAACATCTACGAGCAGTACTTC.

The V gene is TRBV15, the J gene TRBJ2-7, with D uncertain. Germline V gene lookup returns CDR1 LNHNV and CDR2 YYDKDF (reference sequence). Trimming left V 0 bases short and J 2 bases short, with 14 bases between. CDR3 length: 16 amino acids. CDR3 region: CATSRDNSYIPYEQYF. Written as DNA, the CDR3 is TGTGCCACCAGCAGAGACAACAGTTATATCCCCTACGAGCAGTACTTC.

V gene TRBV5-1 combines with J gene TRBJ2-5; D possibly corresponds to TRBD2 (5 bases). The CDR3 runs 15 residues. Germline V gives CDR1 SGHRS, CDR2 YFSETQ. Trimming pared 3 bases from V and 2 bases from J, leaving 14 bases between. The CDR3 DNA is TGCGCCAGCAGCTCCGGACTCTCGCAGCAAGAGACCCAGTACTTC. Its protein product is CASSSGLSQQETQYF.

The chain employs TRBV29-1 and TRBJ2-1; 7 nucleotides match TRBD2. Trimming took 6 bases from V and 6 from J; bases not matched to a gene: 11. Germline values: CDR1 SQVTM, CDR2 ANQGSEA. The length of the CDR3 is 14 residues. Written as DNA, the CDR3 is TGCAGCGTGGGAGGGACTTTCCTGGGCAATGAGCAGTTCTTC. Residues: CSVGGTFLGNEQFF.

The chain is built from TRBV5-1 and TRBJ2-7, with TRBD2 as a possible D gene (7 bases). Trimming removed 0 bases at V and 0 bases at J, with 13 bases between. The CDR3 is made up of 16 amino acids. Germline V gene sequence: CDR1 SGHRS, CDR2 YFSETQ. The CDR3 protein is CASSLDAGASSYEQYF. DNA of the CDR3: TGCGCCAGCAGCTTGGACGCGGGGGCTAGCTCCTACGAGCAGTACTTC.

A few counts support this clone. V gene TRBV7-2 combines with J gene TRBJ2-4; tentatively, D is TRBD1 (6 bases). This CDR3 is 14 amino acids long. V was trimmed by 5 bases and J by 1 base, leaving 9 bases between them. Germline loops: CDR1 SGHTA, CDR2 FQGNSA. CDR3 sequence: CASSPGQAKNIQYF. The CDR3 DNA reads as TGTGCCAGCAGCCCTGGACAGGCCAAAAACATTCAGTACTTC.

This clone was seen more than once but under ten times. The rearrangement uses TRBV6-5 and TRBJ2-5, with TRBD1 identical over 8 bases. V dropped 0 bases and J dropped 1; count of bases not matched to a gene: 4. The V gene's germline CDR1 is MNHEY and CDR2 SVGAGI. The CDR3 totals 16 residues. The CDR3: CASSYSGTGFQETQYF. CDR3 bases: TGTGCCAGCAGTTACTCGGGGACAGGTTTCCAAGAGACCCAGTACTTC.

The chain employs TRBV4-1 and TRBJ2-2, with 11 positions matching TRBD1. This CDR3 comprises 17 residues. CDR1 MGHRA and CDR2 YSYEKL come from the germline V gene. Trimming removed 4 bases from V and 1 base from J; junction bases left unmatched: 5. This CDR3 reads CASSPWTGGENTGELFF. The CDR3 DNA reads TGCGCCAGCAGCCCTTGGACAGGGGGCGAGAACACCGGGGAGCTGTTTTTT.

This rearrangement joins TRBV6-1 to TRBJ2-2; possible D gene TRBD2, 6 bases. This CDR3 contains 15 residues. Germline CDR1 reads MNHNS; CDR2 reads SASEGT. The V gene lost 6 bases and the J gene lost 4 bases, with 15 bases spanning the gap. The CDR3 sequence is CASSQEGIPTGELFF. The CDR3 nucleotides read TGTGCCAGCAGCCAGGAGGGGATACCCACCGGGGAGCTGTTTTTT.

The chain uses TRBV27 and TRBJ1-3; 7 nucleotides align to TRBD1. V was pared by 5 bases and J by 2 bases, with 9 bases of the junction left unmatched. The CDR3 has 16 residues. The V gene's germline CDR1 is MNHEY and CDR2 SMNVEV (reference sequence). CDR3 sequence (DNA): TGTGCCAGCAGTCCTTACGCAGGGGGGACTGGAAACACCATATATTTT. It codes for CASSPYAGGTGNTIYF.

As for this clone: The junction departs from the called germline gene at one end, perhaps through a read error. The chain links TRBV7-9 to TRBJ2-7; D may be TRBD1 (6 bases). CDR3 length: 12 residues. Germline CDR1 SEHNR, CDR2 FQNEAQ (reference sequence). The CDR3 DNA reads TGTTCCAGCAGGGGAGAATCCTACGAGCAGTACTTC. This translates into CSSRGESYEQYF.

The rearrangement links TRBV18 to TRBJ1-5; D possibly corresponds to TRBD1 (5 bases). Germline CDR1 and CDR2: KGHSH and LQKENI. Trimming shortened V by 1 base and J by 5 bases, and 9 bases separated the two germline ends. The CDR3 runs to 14 residues. The DNA of the CDR3 is TGTGCCAGCTCACCACAGGGGTATGATCAGCCCCAGCATTTT. This codes for CASSPQGYDQPQHF.

The rearrangement joins TRBV11-3 to TRBJ2-2, with no clear D. The CDR3 contains 15 residues. The V end was cut by 1 base, the J end by 9 bases, with 15 bases between. The V gene's germline CDR1 is SGHNT and CDR2 YENEEA. The chain's CDR3 is CASSLGAGPPWELFF. CDR3 coding DNA: TGTGCCAGCAGCTTAGGGGCAGGCCCACCTTGGGAGCTGTTTTTT.

As concerns this clone: Other DNA sequences in the same sample also yield this CDR3. The CDR3 DNA reads as TGTGCCAGCAGGGGGGACAGCCAGAATCAGCCCCAGCATTTT. This sequence encodes CASRGDSQNQPQHF. The chain uses TRBV2 and TRBJ1-5; 7 bases align to TRBD1. Germline CDR1 is SNHLY and CDR2 is FYNNEI. Trimming cost V 6 bases and J 4 bases; bases outside gene matches: 6. The CDR3 length is 14 residues.

The chain recombines TRBV18 with TRBJ1-1; the D is unclear. In germline, CDR1 is KGHSH, CDR2 LQKENI. V lost 0 bases and J lost 6, with 11 bases in between. The CDR3 runs to 14 residues. The CDR3 spells CASSPPAGLAEAFF. CDR3 coding DNA: TGTGCCAGCTCACCACCGGCGGGTTTGGCTGAAGCTTTCTTT.

This clone showed up just a few times. CDR3: CAWSVRWTDYGYTF. The CDR3 coding sequence is TGTGCCTGGAGTGTACGGTGGACAGACTATGGCTACACCTTC. The rearrangement joins TRBV30 to TRBJ1-2; D is perhaps TRBD1 (6 bases). Trimming cost V 0 bases and J 3 bases, with 11 bases left between them. The CDR3 spans 14 residues. CDR1 is GTSNPN, CDR2 SVGIG, per germline (reference sequence).